A single T cell receptor beta chain is shown here with its context. Its cognate antigen is unknown. These data come from a study of early stage breast cancer tumors. Points from the study as a whole: Compared with adjacent normal breast tissue, tumors showed roughly 2.4-fold greater T cell density and higher clonality.

Profiled with immunoSEQ multiplex PCR; TCRdb holds only in-frame clones, not every one. The sample contains fewer than 30,000 clones, about 59% of which appear only once. The germline V and J ends were trimmed by 3 bases and 6 bases, with 15 bases remaining between them. This CDR3 is 14 amino acids long. The germline gives CDR1 GTSNPN, CDR2 SVGIG (reference sequence). This TCR came from a person in their fifties or sixties with breast cancer. Sequenced sample: breast tumor tissue. The V call is TRBV30, the J call TRBJ2-1; a weak D match, TRBD1 (5 bases). The CDR3 DNA reads as TGTGCCTGGAGGACACAGGAATCTCTCAATGAGCAGTTCTTC. This gives the protein CAWRTQESLNEQFF.